This T cell receptor beta chain originates from a study of blood T cell repertoires in COVID-19. Study members were between roughly 18 and 89 years old and lived in 24 US regions. Cohorts were determined from participant-reported clinical history. From germline, CDR1 is SGHDN and CDR2 FVKESK. Trimming took 3 bases from V and 5 from J, leaving 16 bases between them. The CDR3 length is 15 residues. Authors' analysis steps: Reference gene primer amplification yielded estimated nucleated cell counts. Sequencing was performed with immunoSEQ multiplex PCR; in TCRdb, only in-frame clones are kept and a portion is missing. V and J calls and clone size come straight from that table; D and trimming were deduced from the DNA. The repertoire holds approximately 210,000 clones, with 75% to 85% as singletons.

Sequencing was performed on PBMCs or T cells enriched from blood (not recorded which). The receptor was isolated from a man aged 30-40 years with acute COVID-19. V is TRBV14 and J is TRBJ2-5; a possible D gene is TRBD1 (6 bases). The CDR3 spells CASSQAVNRAETQYF. CDR3 DNA: TGTGCCAGCAGCCAGGCTGTCAACAGGGCCGAGACCCAGTACTTC.